This T cell receptor (beta chain) emerged from a study of cytomegalovirus exposure and HLA in healthy donors. Study background: Earlier, some 180 million T cells were analyzed, and 95 million to 140 million unique TCR beta sequences were found among them.

Findings of the study overall: Available immune exposure information covered CMV serostatus only. The study listed roughly 160 cytomegalovirus-associated TCR beta chains. Analysis was carried out at a later point, and it linked a missense DCLRE1C variant to TCR beta V- and J-gene trimming.

A word on this clone: The antigen is unknown.

The PCR contained 60 Vbeta and 13 Jbeta primers. Repertoires were generated with immunoSEQ multiplex PCR, while TCRdb's copy carries only in-frame clones and drops some. The repertoire holds some 150,000 clones, with approximately 10% as singletons. Trimming stripped 3 bases from V and 2 bases from J, with 7 bases between. Germline-derived CDR1 and CDR2 are SNHLY and FYNNEI. The CDR3 runs to 13 residues. The sample comprised PBMCs. The TCR was taken from a woman in her forties in good health and CMV-seropositive. The V gene is TRBV2, the J gene TRBJ2-5; tentatively, D is TRBD2 (5 bases). CDR3 nucleotide sequence: TGTGCCAGCAGTGAGGGGAGACAAGAGACCCAGTACTTC. It codes for CASSEGRQETQYF.